This T cell receptor beta chain comes out of a study of shared clonotypes between healthy human individuals. General observations from the study: What rarefaction showed was incomplete sorted-subset sequencing despite large depth. In this cohort, only blood was sampled, and tissue repertoires likely differ.

In regard to this clone: The target antigen is unknown. The same CDR3 is also encoded by other DNA sequences in this sample.

CD8 cells classed as naive were CD45RO-negative and positively selected for CCR7, excluding terminally differentiated effector memory CD45RA+ cells. The run depth of the assay was deep. Sorted-subset replicate PCRs used 200 ng DNA, some 30,000 T cell genomes. Method: immunoSEQ multiplex PCR; TCRdb's copy keeps in-frame clones and lacks some. The sample carries 1.5 million to 2.5 million clones, just under 95% recorded once. Sequencing was carried out using naive CD8+ T cells sorted from blood. This clonotype was sampled from a man aged 18 to 29 in good health.

This CDR3 reads CASSQEPSGSYNEQFF. CDR3 nucleotides: TGCGCCAGCAGCCAAGAGCCTAGCGGTTCCTACAATGAGCAGTTCTTC. The chain uses TRBV4-3 and TRBJ2-1; the match to TRBD2 covers 7 bases. The CDR3 sequence is 16 residues long. V shed 0 bases and J 1 base; nucleotides not matched to a gene: 3. Germline CDR1 is LGHNA and CDR2 is YSLEER.